A selection of T cell receptor beta chains follows, all from one sample in a study of shared clonotypes between healthy human individuals. Profiled with immunoSEQ multiplex PCR; TCRdb holds only in-frame clones, not every one. The sample records about 600,000 clones, about 95% being singletons. Sequencing input: naive CD8+ T cells sorted from blood. The receptor set was obtained from a woman in her twenties or thirties in good health. Each CDR3 is given with its conserved first and last residue. Fields, in order: CDR3 length, V gene, J gene, clone size, D gene, CDR3 protein. A D gene is named only where the DNA matches it firmly. The listing skips clone size in some rows; elsewhere it reads once, few, many or a size class.

21,TRBV7-8,TRBJ2-2,NA,NA,CASSLALIGADAPEDTGELFF
13,TRBV2,TRBJ1-1,few,NA,CASSAGRNTEAFF
15,TRBV5-8,TRBJ2-7,NA,NA,CASSPRQALPYEQYF
16,TRBV2,TRBJ1-4,NA,TRBD1,CASSAGQPITNEKLFF
17,TRBV19,TRBJ2-3,NA,TRBD1,CASSILTGQGLADTQYF
13,TRBV6-1,TRBJ2-7,NA,NA,CASRGKGTYEQYF
14,TRBV5-6,TRBJ1-4,NA,NA,CASSLVRGNEKLFF
14,TRBV5-1,TRBJ2-7,once,NA,CASSLEMDRGEQYF
16,TRBV4-1,TRBJ2-7,NA,TRBD2,CASSQELAGGSYEQYF
16,TRBV28,TRBJ1-1,NA,NA,CASSLAVGASLSEAFF
16,TRBV30,TRBJ2-6,NA,NA,CAWILGRHSGANVLTF
14,TRBV6-6,TRBJ1-1,NA,NA,CASSYERDGTEAFF
14,TRBV7-9,TRBJ2-5,NA,NA,CASSLWDTKETQYF
12,TRBV14,TRBJ2-5,NA,NA,CASRDRLETQYF
13,TRBV19,TRBJ2-7,NA,NA,CASSGGARYEQYF
15,TRBV27,TRBJ2-1,NA,NA,CASSLAGTIYNEQFF
15,TRBV19,TRBJ1-1,once,NA,CASSAGPLGNTEAFF
22,TRBV13,TRBJ2-1,NA,TRBD2,CASSTGTGVSGLAESSYNEQFF
12,TRBV19,TRBJ2-7,NA,TRBD2,CASGEGSYEQYF
13,TRBV27,TRBJ2-5,once,TRBD1,CASSPGQVETQYF
12,TRBV27,TRBJ2-7,NA,TRBD2,CASSFGGGEQYF
10,TRBV5-8,TRBJ1-1,NA,NA,CAGGDPEAFF
14,TRBV4-1,TRBJ2-5,NA,TRBD2,CASSGLAGKETQYF
11,TRBV10-1,TRBJ2-1,NA,NA,CASSGDREQFF
14,TRBV28,TRBJ2-1,NA,TRBD1,CASSYRQGRNEQFF
11,TRBV19,TRBJ1-1,NA,NA,CASSIWAEAFF
18,TRBV6-4,TRBJ2-5,NA,NA,CASSDPGPGQQYQETQYF
13,TRBV4-1,TRBJ2-1,NA,NA,CASSPPSRSGQFF
16,TRBV4-1,TRBJ2-1,NA,TRBD2,CASSSLRSGRRDEQFF
13,TRBV6-4,TRBJ1-4,few,TRBD1,CASRETGDGKLFF
13,TRBV27,TRBJ2-7,NA,TRBD1,CASKVGTGYEQYF
15,TRBV7-9,TRBJ2-3,NA,NA,CASSFVFKGPDTQYF
14,TRBV7-9,TRBJ2-7,once,TRBD2,CASSYSGRSYEQYF
17,TRBV9,TRBJ1-1,NA,NA,CASSVSGGTGLNTEAFF
13,TRBV19,TRBJ1-1,once,NA,CASSLRFGTEAFF
15,TRBV5-6,NA,once,TRBD2,CASSLTLAENYEQYF
13,TRBV7-6,TRBJ1-1,NA,NA,CASSLSGNTEAFF
12,TRBV25-1,TRBJ2-2,NA,NA,CASSEVPGELFF
15,TRBV19,TRBJ2-7,NA,TRBD2,CASSTTLAGDYEQYF
12,TRBV10-2,TRBJ1-3,NA,NA,CASSEQGNTIYF
14,TRBV27,TRBJ2-2,NA,NA,CASSLYPRGGELFF
13,TRBV19,TRBJ2-7,once,NA,CASRTSGGYEQYF
16,TRBV7-6,TRBJ2-2,once,TRBD1,CASSIRGQPNTGELFF
15,TRBV27,TRBJ2-1,once,NA,CASSPPRTAYNEQFF
14,TRBV27,TRBJ2-5,NA,NA,CASSPAGRQETQYF
11,TRBV19,TRBJ2-1,NA,NA,CASGVSHEQFF
14,TRBV11-2,TRBJ1-1,NA,NA,CASSPGTLNTEAFF
13,TRBV27,TRBJ1-5,NA,NA,CASGRGGNQPQHF
18,TRBV28,TRBJ2-6,NA,NA,CASSQTGSPSSGANVLTF
15,TRBV28,TRBJ1-2,NA,TRBD1,CASSIPDREGGGYTF
15,TRBV19,TRBJ1-1,NA,NA,CASSINPHGNTEAFF
14,TRBV2,TRBJ2-3,NA,NA,CASSEYGPTDTQYF
16,TRBV27,TRBJ2-1,NA,TRBD2,CASSPGTSGRGNRRVF